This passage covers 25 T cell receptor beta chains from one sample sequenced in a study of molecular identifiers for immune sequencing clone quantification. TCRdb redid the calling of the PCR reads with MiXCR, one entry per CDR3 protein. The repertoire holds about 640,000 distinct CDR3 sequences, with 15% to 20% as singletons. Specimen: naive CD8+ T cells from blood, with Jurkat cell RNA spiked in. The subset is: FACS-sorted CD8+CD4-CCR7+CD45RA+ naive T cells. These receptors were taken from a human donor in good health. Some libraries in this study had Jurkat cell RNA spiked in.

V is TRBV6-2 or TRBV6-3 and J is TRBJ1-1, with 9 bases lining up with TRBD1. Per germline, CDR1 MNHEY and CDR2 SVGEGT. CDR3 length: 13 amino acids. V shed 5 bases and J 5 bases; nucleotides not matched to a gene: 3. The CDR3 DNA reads TGTGCCAGCAGTCACGGGACAGGGACTGAAGCTTTCTTT. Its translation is CASSHGTGTEAFF.

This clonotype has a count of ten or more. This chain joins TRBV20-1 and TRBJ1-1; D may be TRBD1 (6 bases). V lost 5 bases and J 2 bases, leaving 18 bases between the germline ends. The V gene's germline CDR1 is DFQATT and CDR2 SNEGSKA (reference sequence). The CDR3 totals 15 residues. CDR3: CSAPSYRAGNTEAFF. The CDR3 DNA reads TGCAGTGCTCCGTCTTACAGGGCTGGTAACACTGAAGCTTTCTTT.

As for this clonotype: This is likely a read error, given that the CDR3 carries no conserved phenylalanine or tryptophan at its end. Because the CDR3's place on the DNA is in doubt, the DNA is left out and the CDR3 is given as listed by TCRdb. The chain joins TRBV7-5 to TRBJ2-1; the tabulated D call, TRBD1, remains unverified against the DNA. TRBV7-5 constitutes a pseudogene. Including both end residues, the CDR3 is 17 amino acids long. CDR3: CISVPEAPPGRRNEQFI.

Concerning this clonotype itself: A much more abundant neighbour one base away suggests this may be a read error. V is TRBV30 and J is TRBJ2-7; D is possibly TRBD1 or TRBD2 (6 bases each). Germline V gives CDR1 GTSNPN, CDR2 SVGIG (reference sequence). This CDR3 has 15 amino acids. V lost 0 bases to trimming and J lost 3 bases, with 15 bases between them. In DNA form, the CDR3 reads TGTGCCTGGAGTGTTCCCGGGGGCGGTGTCTACGAGCAGTACTTC. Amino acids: CAWSVPGGGVYEQYF.

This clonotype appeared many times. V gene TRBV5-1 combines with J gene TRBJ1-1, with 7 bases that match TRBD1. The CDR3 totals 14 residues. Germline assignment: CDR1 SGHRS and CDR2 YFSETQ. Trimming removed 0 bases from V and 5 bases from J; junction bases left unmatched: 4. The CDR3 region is CASSLEGAGTEAFF. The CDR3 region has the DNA TGCGCCAGCAGCTTGGAGGGGGCTGGGACTGAAGCTTTCTTT.

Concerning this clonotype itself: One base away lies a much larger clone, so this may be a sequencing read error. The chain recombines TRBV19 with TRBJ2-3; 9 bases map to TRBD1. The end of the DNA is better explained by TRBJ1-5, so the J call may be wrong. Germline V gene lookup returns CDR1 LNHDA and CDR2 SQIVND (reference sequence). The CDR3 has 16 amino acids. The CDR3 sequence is CASSTRDRASTDTQHF. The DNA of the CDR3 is TGTGCCAGTAGTACCCGGGACAGGGCCAGCACAGATACGCAGCATTTT.

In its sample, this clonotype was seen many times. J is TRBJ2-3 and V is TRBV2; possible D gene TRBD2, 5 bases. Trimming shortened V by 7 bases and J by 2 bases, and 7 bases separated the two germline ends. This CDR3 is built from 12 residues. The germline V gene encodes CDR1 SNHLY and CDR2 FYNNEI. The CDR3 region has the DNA TGTGCCAGCACGGGGTTCACAGATACGCAGTATTTT. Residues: CASTGFTDTQYF.

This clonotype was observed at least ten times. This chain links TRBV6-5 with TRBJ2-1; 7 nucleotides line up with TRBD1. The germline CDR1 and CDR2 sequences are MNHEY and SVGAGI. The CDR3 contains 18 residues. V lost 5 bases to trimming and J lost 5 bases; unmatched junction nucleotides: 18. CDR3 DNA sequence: TGTGCCAGCAGTCTTACCAGCCGGGGAAGGGGGCCCAACAATGAGCAGTTCTTC. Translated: CASSLTSRGRGPNNEQFF.

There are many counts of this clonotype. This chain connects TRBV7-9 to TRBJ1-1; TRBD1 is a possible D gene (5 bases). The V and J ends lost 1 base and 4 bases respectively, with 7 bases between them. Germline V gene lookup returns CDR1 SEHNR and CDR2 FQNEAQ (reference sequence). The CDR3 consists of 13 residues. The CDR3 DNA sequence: TGTGCCAGCAGCTTAGGGGGGGGCACTGAAGCTTTCTTT. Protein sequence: CASSLGGGTEAFF.

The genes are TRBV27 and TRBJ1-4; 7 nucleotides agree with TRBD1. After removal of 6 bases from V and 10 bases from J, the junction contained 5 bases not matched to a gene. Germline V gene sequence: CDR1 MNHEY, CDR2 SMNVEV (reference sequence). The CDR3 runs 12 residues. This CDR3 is CASRQGVGKLFF. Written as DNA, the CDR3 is TGTGCCAGCAGGCAGGGGGTTGGAAAACTGTTTTTT.

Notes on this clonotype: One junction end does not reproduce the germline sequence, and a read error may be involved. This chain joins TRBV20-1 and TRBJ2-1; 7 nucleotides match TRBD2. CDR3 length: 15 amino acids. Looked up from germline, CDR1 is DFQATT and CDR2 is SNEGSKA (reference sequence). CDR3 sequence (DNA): TGCAGTGCTAGAGACCAGCGGGACTCCTACAATGGGCAGTTCTTC. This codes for CSARDQRDSYNGQFF.

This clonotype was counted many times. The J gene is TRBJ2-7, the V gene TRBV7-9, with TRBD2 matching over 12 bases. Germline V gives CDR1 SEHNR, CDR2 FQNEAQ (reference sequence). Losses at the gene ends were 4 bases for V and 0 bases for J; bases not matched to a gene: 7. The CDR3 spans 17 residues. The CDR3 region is CASSSGLAGQSSYEQYF. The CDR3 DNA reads TGTGCCAGCAGCTCCGGACTAGCGGGGCAAAGCTCCTACGAGCAGTACTTC. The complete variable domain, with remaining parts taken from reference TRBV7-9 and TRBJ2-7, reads DTGVSQNPRHKITKRGQNVTFRCDPISEHNRLYWYRQTLGQGPEFLTYFQNEAQLEKSRLLSDRFSAERPKGSFSTLEIQRTEQGDSAMYLCASSSGLAGQSSYEQYFGPGTRLTVT.

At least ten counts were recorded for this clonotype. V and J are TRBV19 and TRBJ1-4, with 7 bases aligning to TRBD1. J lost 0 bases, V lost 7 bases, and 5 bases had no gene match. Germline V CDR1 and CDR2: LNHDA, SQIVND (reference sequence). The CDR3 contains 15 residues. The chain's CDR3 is CASTGDRTTNEKLFF. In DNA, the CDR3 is TGTGCCAGTACAGGGGACAGAACAACTAATGAAAAACTGTTTTTT.

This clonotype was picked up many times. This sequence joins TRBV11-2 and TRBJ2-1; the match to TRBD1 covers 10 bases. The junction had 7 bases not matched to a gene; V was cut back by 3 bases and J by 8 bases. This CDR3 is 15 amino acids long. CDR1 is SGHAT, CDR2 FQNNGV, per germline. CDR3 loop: CASSFSGTGADEQFF. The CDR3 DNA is TGTGCCAGCAGCTTCTCCGGGACAGGGGCGGATGAGCAGTTCTTC.

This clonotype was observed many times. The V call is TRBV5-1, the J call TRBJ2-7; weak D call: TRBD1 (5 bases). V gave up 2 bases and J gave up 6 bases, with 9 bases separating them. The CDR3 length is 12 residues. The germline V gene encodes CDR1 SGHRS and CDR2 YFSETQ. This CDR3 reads CASSFAGSEQYF. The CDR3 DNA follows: TGCGCCAGCAGCTTTGCAGGGTCCGAGCAGTACTTC.

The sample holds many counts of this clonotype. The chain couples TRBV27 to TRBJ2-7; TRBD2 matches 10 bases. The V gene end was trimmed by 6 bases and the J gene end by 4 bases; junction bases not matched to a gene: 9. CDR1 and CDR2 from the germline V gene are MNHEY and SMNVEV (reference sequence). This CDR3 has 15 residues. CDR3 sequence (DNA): TGTGCCAGCAGCTCCCGGACTAGCGGAGTATACGAGCAGTACTTC. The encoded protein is CASSSRTSGVYEQYF.

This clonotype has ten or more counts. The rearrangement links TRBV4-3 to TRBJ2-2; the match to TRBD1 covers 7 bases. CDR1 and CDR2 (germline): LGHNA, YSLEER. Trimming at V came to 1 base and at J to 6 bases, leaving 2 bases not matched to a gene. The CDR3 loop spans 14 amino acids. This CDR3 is CASSQVQGAGELFF. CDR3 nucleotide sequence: TGCGCCAGCAGCCAAGTCCAGGGGGCCGGGGAGCTGTTTTTT.

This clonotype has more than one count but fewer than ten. The CDR3: CASSLWDQGTEAFF. DNA for the CDR3: TGCGCCAGCAGCCTCTGGGATCAGGGGACTGAAGCTTTCTTT. The rearrangement links TRBV4-3 to TRBJ1-1, with D maybe TRBD1 (6 bases). The CDR3 contains 14 residues. The germline CDR1 and CDR2 sequences are LGHNA and YSLEER. V gave up 4 bases and J gave up 5 bases, with 14 bases separating them.

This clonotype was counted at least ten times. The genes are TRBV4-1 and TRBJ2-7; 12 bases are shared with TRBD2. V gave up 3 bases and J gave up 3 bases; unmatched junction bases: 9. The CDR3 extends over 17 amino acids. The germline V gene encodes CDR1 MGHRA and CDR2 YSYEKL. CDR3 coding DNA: TGCGCCAGCAGCCAGGAAGGACTAGCGGGGACCCGCTACGAGCAGTACTTC. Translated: CASSQEGLAGTRYEQYF.

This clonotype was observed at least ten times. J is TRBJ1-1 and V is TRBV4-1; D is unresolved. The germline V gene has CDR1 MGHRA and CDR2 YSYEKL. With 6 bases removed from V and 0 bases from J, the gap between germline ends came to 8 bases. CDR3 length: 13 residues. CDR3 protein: CASSQTMNTEAFF. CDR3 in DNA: TGCGCCAGCAGTCAAACAATGAACACTGAAGCTTTCTTT.

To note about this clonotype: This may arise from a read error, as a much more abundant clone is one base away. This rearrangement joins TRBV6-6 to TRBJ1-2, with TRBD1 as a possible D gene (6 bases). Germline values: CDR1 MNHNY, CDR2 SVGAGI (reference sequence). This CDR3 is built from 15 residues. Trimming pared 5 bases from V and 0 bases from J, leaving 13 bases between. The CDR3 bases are TGTGCCAGCAGTATGACAGGACATGCTAACTATGGCTACACCTTC. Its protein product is CASSMTGHANYGYTF.

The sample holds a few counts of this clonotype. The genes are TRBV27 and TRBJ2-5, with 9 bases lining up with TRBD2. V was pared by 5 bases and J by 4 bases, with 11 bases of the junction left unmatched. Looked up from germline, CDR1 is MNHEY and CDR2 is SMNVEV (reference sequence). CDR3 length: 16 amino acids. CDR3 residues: CASSSGTSLRRETQYF. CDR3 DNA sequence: TGTGCCAGCAGTAGTGGGACTAGCTTGAGGAGAGAGACCCAGTACTTC.

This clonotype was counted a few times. CDR3 DNA: TGTGCCAGCAGTTTAGACCCTAATGAAAAACTGTTTTTT. This encodes CASSLDPNEKLFF. V is TRBV12-3 or TRBV12-4 and J is TRBJ1-4; D gene unclear. V lost 1 base to trimming and J lost 3 bases, with 3 bases between them. The CDR3 is 13 amino acids.

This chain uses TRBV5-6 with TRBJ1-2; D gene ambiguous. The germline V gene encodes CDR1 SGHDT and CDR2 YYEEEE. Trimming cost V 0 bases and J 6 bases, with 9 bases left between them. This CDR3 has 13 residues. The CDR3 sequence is CASSLGFPDGYTF. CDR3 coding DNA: TGTGCCAGCAGCTTGGGGTTCCCGGATGGCTACACCTTC. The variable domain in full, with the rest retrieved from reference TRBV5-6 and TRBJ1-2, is DAGVTQSPTHLIKTRGQQVTLRCSPKSGHDTVSWYQQALGQGPQFIFQYYEEEERQRGNFPDRFSGHQFPNYSSELNVNALLLGDSALYLCASSLGFPDGYTFGSGTRLTVV.

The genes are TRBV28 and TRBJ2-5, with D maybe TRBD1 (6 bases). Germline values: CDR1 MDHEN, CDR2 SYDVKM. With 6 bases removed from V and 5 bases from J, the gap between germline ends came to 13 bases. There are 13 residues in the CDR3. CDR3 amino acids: CASRQQGDETQYF. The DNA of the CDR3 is TGTGCCAGCAGGCAACAGGGAGATGAGACCCAGTACTTC.